These 14 T cell receptor beta chains were all obtained from the same sample, sequenced in a study of technical replicates of blood from several donors (dated by TCRdb to 2017 to 2019). Receptors were amplified or captured by the immunoSEQ multiplex PCR assay. The clones in this table, taken by TCRdb from immuneACCESS, are in-frame only. Not every clone is retained; where verified, under half of the shortfall comes from an unresolved V gene, and the cause of the rest is unknown. For this sample the table gives tens of thousands of clones, of which roughly 92% were detected only once. The top ten clonotypes cover 0.41% of the sample. Specimen: T cells isolated from PBMCs. These receptors were obtained from a human donor in good health.

The chain couples TRBV10-3 to TRBJ2-5; TRBD2 aligns across 12 bases. Trimming removed 3 bases from V and 5 bases from J; junction bases left unmatched: 7. Germline V lookup: CDR1 ENHRY, CDR2 SYGVKD. There are 16 residues in the CDR3. The CDR3 spells CAISDQTSGRGETQYF. Written as DNA, the CDR3 is TGTGCCATCAGTGACCAGACTAGCGGGAGAGGGGAGACCCAGTACTTC.

The genes are TRBV25-1 and TRBJ1-2; D is perhaps TRBD1 (6 bases). This CDR3 has 13 residues. Germline lookup yields CDR1 MGHDK and CDR2 SYGVNS. Trimming left V 4 bases short and J 5 bases short, with 11 bases between. The DNA of the CDR3 is TGTGCCAGCAGTGGGGGGCATCATTATGGCTACACCTTC. It is translated as CASSGGHHYGYTF.

The CDR3 loop is CASSEGTSGSYEQYF. CDR3 in DNA: TGTGCCAGCAGTGAAGGGACTAGCGGGAGCTACGAGCAGTACTTC. V and J are TRBV6-1 and TRBJ2-7; TRBD2 matches at 13 bases. The CDR3 loop spans 15 amino acids. Germline CDR1 and CDR2: MNHNS and SASEGT. With 1 base clipped from V and 3 bases from J, the junction kept 0 bases outside the gene matches.

This clone was counted a few times. The chain uses TRBV5-6 and TRBJ1-1; the match to TRBD1 covers 8 bases. The germline V gene has CDR1 SGHDT and CDR2 YYEEEE. V was clipped by 5 bases and J by 4 bases; unmatched bases: 4. The CDR3 sequence is 13 residues long. The CDR3 reads CASRFTGGTEAFF. DNA of the CDR3: TGTGCCAGCAGATTCACAGGGGGCACTGAAGCTTTCTTT.

The gene calls are TRBV11-3 and TRBJ1-2; D not resolved. Per the germline V gene, CDR1 is SGHNT and CDR2 is YENEEA. The V gene lost 4 bases and the J gene lost 2 bases, with 8 bases spanning the gap. The CDR3 sequence is 13 residues long. The CDR3 bases are TGTGCCAGCAGCTCTTTGCTAAACTATGGCTACACCTTC. This codes for CASSSLLNYGYTF.

The chain uses TRBV4-2 and TRBJ2-3, with D possibly matching TRBD2 (6 bases). V lost 1 base, J lost 2 bases, and 10 bases lay in between. CDR3 length: 15 amino acids. Germline-derived CDR1 and CDR2 are LGHNA and YNFKEQ. The CDR3: CASSQVLADTDTQYF. The CDR3 coding sequence is TGTGCCAGCAGCCAAGTACTAGCAGACACAGATACGCAGTATTTT.

V usage is TRBV29-1 and J usage is TRBJ1-4; D gene ambiguous. Trimming removed 2 bases from V and 5 bases from J, with 12 bases in between. CDR1 SQVTM and CDR2 ANQGSEA come from the germline V gene. The CDR3 runs to 14 residues. Here the CDR3 reads CSVESPGGNEKLFF. As DNA, the CDR3 is TGCAGCGTTGAAAGTCCGGGAGGCAATGAAAAACTGTTTTTT.

The chain is built from TRBV12-2 and TRBJ2-2; the DNA was not compared with TRBD2, the D call given in the table. TRBV12-2 is assigned pseudogene status. The CDR3 has 16 residues. CDR3 in DNA: TGTGCAAGTCGCCCACCCGATAGTACGTACACCGGGGAGCTGTTTTTT. It encodes CASRPPDSTYTGELFF.

The chain employs TRBV6-6 and TRBJ1-5, with TRBD1 matching 8 bases. V shed 3 bases and J 6 bases; nucleotides not matched to a gene: 4. The CDR3 consists of 14 residues. CDR1 and CDR2 (germline): MNHNY, SVGAGI (reference sequence). The CDR3 sequence is CASSYVDRAQPQHF. The CDR3 nucleotides read TGTGCCAGCAGTTATGTGGACAGGGCTCAGCCCCAGCATTTT.

CDR3 coding DNA: TGTGCCTGGACCCTCGACAAACCGAACACTGAAGCTTTCTTT. Amino acid sequence: CAWTLDKPNTEAFF. The chain employs TRBV30 and TRBJ1-1; D gene uncertain. Trimming shortened V by 4 bases and J by 1 base, and 13 bases separated the two germline ends. Germline lookup yields CDR1 GTSNPN and CDR2 SVGIG (reference sequence). The CDR3 runs to 14 residues.

The genes are TRBV15 and TRBJ2-7; no clear D. Trimming took off 5 bases at V and 0 bases at J, with 8 bases between the two ends. CDR1 LNHNV and CDR2 YYDKDF come from the germline V gene (reference sequence). This CDR3 comprises 13 residues. Here the CDR3 reads CATSLRSSYEQYF. The CDR3 coding sequence is TGTGCCACCAGCTTAAGGAGCTCCTACGAGCAGTACTTC. The full variable domain, completed using reference TRBV15 and TRBJ2-7, is DAMVIQNPRYQVTQFGKPVTLSCSQTLNHNVMYWYQQKSSQAPKLLFHYYDKDFNNEADTPDNFQSRRPNTSFCFLDIRSPGLGDTAMYLCATSLRSSYEQYFGPGTRLTVT.

This chain connects TRBV19 to TRBJ2-7, with TRBD2 identical over 9 bases. In germline, CDR1 is LNHDA, CDR2 SQIVND (reference sequence). V lost 5 bases, J lost 4 bases, and 18 bases stayed unmatched. The CDR3 loop spans 18 amino acids. CDR3 amino acids: CASSAQGVGIAGEYEQYF. CDR3 DNA: TGTGCCAGTAGTGCACAGGGAGTCGGGATAGCGGGAGAGTACGAGCAGTACTTC. Using reference TRBV19 and TRBJ2-7 for the parts outside the CDR3, the full variable domain is DGGITQSPKYLFRKEGQNVTLSCEQNLNHDAMYWYRQDPGQGLRLIYYSQIVNDFQKGDIAEGYSVSREKKESFPLTVTSAQKNPTAFYLCASSAQGVGIAGEYEQYFGPGTRLTVT.

V usage is TRBV27 and J usage is TRBJ1-5, with 7 nucleotides matching TRBD1. J gave up 5 bases and V 3 bases, and 4 bases lay outside the gene matches. Germline values: CDR1 MNHEY, CDR2 SMNVEV (reference sequence). This CDR3 spans 14 amino acids. The CDR3 reads CASSLSRGDQPQHF. CDR3 DNA: TGTGCCAGCAGTTTGAGCAGGGGGGATCAGCCCCAGCATTTT.

The CDR3 DNA sequence: TGTGCCAGCAGAGCCGGGACTAGACTAAATGAGCAGTTCTTC. It codes for CASRAGTRLNEQFF. The chain recombines TRBV2 with TRBJ2-1, with TRBD2 identical over 8 bases. The length of the CDR3 is 14 residues. Unmatched junction bases numbered 8, after V lost 6 bases and J lost 7 bases. Germline-derived CDR1 and CDR2 are SNHLY and FYNNEI. The complete variable domain, with remaining parts taken from reference TRBV2 and TRBJ2-1, reads EPEVTQTPSHQVTQMGQEVILRCVPISNHLYFYWYRQILGQKVEFLVSFYNNEISEKSEIFDDQFSVERPDGSNFTLKIRSTKLEDSAMYFCASRAGTRLNEQFFGPGTRLTVL.